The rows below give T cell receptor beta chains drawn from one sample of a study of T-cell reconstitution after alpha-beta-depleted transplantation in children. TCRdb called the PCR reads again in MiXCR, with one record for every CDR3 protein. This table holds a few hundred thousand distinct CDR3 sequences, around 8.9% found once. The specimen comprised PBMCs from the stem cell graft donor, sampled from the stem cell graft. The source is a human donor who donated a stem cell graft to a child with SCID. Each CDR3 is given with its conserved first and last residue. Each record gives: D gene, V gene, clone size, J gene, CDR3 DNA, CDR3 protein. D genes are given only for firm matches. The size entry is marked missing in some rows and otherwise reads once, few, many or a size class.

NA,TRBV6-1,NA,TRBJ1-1,TGTGCCAGCAGAGGAGGGACCAACACTGAAGCTTTCTTT,CASRGGTNTEAFF
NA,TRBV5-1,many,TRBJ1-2,TGCGCCAGCAGCTTCGCCGACGGGATCGAGGGCTACACCTTC,CASSFADGIEGYTF
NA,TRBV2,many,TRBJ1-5,TGTGCCAGCACCTTTACAGGGCGAAATCAGCCCCAGCATTTT,CASTFTGRNQPQHF
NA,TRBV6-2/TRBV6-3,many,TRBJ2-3,TGTGCCAGCGACCGGGGGTCGCGAAGTGGCACAGATACGCAGTATTTT,CASDRGSRSGTDTQYF
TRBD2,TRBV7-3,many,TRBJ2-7,TGTGCCAGCAGCTTAGTAGCGGGGGCCTCCTACGAGCAGTACTTC,CASSLVAGASYEQYF
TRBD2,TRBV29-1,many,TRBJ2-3,TGCAGCGCTGTGTCGGGGGGGACAGATACGCAGTATTTT,CSAVSGGTDTQYF
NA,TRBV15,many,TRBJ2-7,TGTGCCACCAGCAGAAACAGCTACGAGCAGTACTTC,CATSRNSYEQYF
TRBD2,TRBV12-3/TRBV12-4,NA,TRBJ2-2,TGTACCAGCTGTTCGGGACTAGAGGTCTTGGCGAACACCGGGGAGCTGTTTTTT,CTSCSGLEVLANTGELFF
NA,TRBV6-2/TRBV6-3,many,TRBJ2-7,TGTGCCAGCAGGGGACATCCTTCCTACGAGCAGTACTTC,CASRGHPSYEQYF
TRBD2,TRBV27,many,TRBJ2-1,TGTGCCAGCAGTTACAGGACTAGCGGGGGGAGTGAGCAGTTCTTC,CASSYRTSGGSEQFF
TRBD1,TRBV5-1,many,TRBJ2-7,TGCGCCAGCAGGCGGGACAGGTCCTACGAGCAGTACTTC,CASRRDRSYEQYF
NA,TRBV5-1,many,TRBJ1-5,TGCGCCAGCAGCTTGGCGGGTCAGGATCAGCCCCAGCATTTT,CASSLAGQDQPQHF
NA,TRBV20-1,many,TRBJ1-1,TGCAGTGCTAAGGGAAACACTGAAGCTTTCTTT,CSAKGNTEAFF
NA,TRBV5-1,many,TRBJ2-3,TGCGCCAGCAGCCTTTCCCATTACACAGATACGCAGTATTTT,CASSLSHYTDTQYF
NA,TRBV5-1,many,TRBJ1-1,TGCGCCAGCAGCCACGAACAGGGTACCTTCACTGAAGCTTTCTTT,CASSHEQGTFTEAFF
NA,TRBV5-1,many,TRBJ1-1,TGCGCCAGCAGCTTGGGAACGAACACTGAAGCTTTCTTT,CASSLGTNTEAFF